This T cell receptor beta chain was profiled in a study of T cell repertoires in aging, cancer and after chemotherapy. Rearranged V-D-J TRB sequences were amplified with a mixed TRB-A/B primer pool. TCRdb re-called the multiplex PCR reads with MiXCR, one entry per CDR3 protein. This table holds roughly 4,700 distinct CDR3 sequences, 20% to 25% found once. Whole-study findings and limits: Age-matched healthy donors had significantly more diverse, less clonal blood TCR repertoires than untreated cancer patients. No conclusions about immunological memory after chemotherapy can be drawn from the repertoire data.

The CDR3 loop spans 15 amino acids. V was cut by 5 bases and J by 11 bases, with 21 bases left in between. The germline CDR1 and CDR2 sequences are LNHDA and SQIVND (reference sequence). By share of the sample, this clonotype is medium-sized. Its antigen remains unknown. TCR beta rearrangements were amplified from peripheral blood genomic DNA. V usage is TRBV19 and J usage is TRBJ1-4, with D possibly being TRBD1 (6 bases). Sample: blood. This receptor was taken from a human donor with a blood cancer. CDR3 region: CASSPPGTLTGKLFF. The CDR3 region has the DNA TGTGCCAGTAGTCCCCCAGGGACACTCACGGGCAAACTGTTTTTT.